A single TCR beta chain is shown here with its context. Its antigen is unknown. This sample stems from a study of T cell repertoires in cytomegalovirus infection. Background on the study: Peptides in the study included HLA-C-restricted and HLA-B-restricted CMV epitopes. Broader study findings: CMV carriers having the relevant HLA were flagged by cumulative public TCR beta family frequency.

V was cut by 2 bases and J by 8 bases, with 13 bases left in between. The V gene's germline CDR1 is LGHNA and CDR2 YSLEER. CDR3 size: 14 residues. Each CDR3 protein is one row after TCRdb ran MiXCR on the reads. Seen here are 160,000 or so distinct CDR3 sequences, about 20% observed once, and the top ten hold roughly 25%. This chain links TRBV4-3 with TRBJ2-1, with D uncertain. The sequencing here drew on CD8+ T cells from cultured PBMCs, taken from culture after CMV antigen stimulation. The receptor comes from a human donor in good health (CMV status not recorded). Some clones in this sample may be carry-over from other donors' samples. The CDR3 sequence: CASSQFKGRDEQFF. The CDR3 DNA reads as TGCGCCAGCAGCCAATTTAAGGGTCGGGATGAGCAGTTCTTC.